This paragraph covers one TCR beta chain sequence. The data were obtained in a study of shared clonotypes between healthy human individuals. Trimming took 5 bases from V and 3 from J; bases not matched to a gene: 5. Germline-derived CDR1 and CDR2 are MNHEY and SVGAGI. The CDR3 length is 15 residues. Clones were sequenced by immunoSEQ multiplex PCR, and TCRdb holds only the in-frame ones, with some missing. In the table there are 1.6 million or so clones, roughly 95% of which are singletons. The V gene is TRBV6-5, the J gene TRBJ2-7; 12 nucleotides agree with TRBD2. This clonotype was obtained from a man aged 25-45 years in good health. The sequencing input was naive CD4+ T cells sorted from blood. The subset is: CD45RA+ positively selected. CDR3 loop: CASSNLAGGRYEQYF. CDR3 coding DNA: TGTGCCAGCAGTAACCTAGCGGGAGGGCGCTACGAGCAGTACTTC.